The 25 T cell receptor beta chains listed next were all sequenced from one sample in a study of blood T cell repertoires in COVID-19. The assay was immunoSEQ multiplex PCR, and TCRdb's table has in-frame clones only and misses some. The sample yields about 430,000 clones, approximately 90% seen once. Source material: PBMCs or T cells enriched from blood (not recorded which). The receptors here all came from a young man who had recovered from COVID-19.

The rearrangement joins TRBV3-1 (or the pseudogene TRBV3-2) to TRBJ2-2; a possible D gene is TRBD1 (5 bases). The CDR3 covers 15 residues. Germline V gene data show CDR1 as LGHDT and CDR2 as YNNKEL (reference sequence). V lost 5 bases, J lost 1 base, and 11 bases lay in between. The CDR3 loop reads CASSYRTLNTGELFF. In DNA form, the CDR3 reads TGTGCCAGCAGCTACAGGACACTGAACACCGGGGAGCTGTTTTTT.

V is TRBV5-4 and J is TRBJ2-1, with 13 bases identical to TRBD2. The V gene end was trimmed by 5 bases and the J gene end by 7 bases; junction bases not matched to a gene: 12. Per germline, CDR1 SGHNT and CDR2 YYREEE (reference sequence). CDR3 length: 17 residues. In nucleotides, the CDR3 is TGTGCCAGCAGGCGGACTAGCGGGAGTTCGGAGTGGAATGAGCAGTTCTTC. It yields the protein CASRRTSGSSEWNEQFF.

This chain links TRBV11-2 with TRBJ1-1; no definite D call. The CDR3 sequence is 15 residues long. Germline V gene lookup returns CDR1 SGHAT and CDR2 FQNNGV. The V end lost 1 base, the J end lost 1 base, and 10 bases lay between the germline ends. The CDR3 DNA sequence: TGTGCCAGCAGCTTAGTCGCGACTCCGAACACTGAAGCTTTCTTT. The encoded protein is CASSLVATPNTEAFF.

The V and J genes are TRBV2 and TRBJ2-7; no clear D gene. This CDR3 is built from 13 residues. V shed 4 bases and J shed 3 bases, with 10 bases lying between them. Germline V gene lookup returns CDR1 SNHLY and CDR2 FYNNEI. The CDR3 loop reads CASSVSDLYEQYF. DNA of the CDR3: TGTGCCAGCAGTGTAAGCGACCTCTACGAGCAGTACTTC.

The J gene is TRBJ1-4, the V gene TRBV28; tentative D call: TRBD1 (5 bases). The germline gives CDR1 MDHEN, CDR2 SYDVKM. The CDR3 totals 15 residues. The V gene lost 2 bases and the J gene lost 7 bases, with 14 bases spanning the gap. CDR3 nucleotides: TGTGCCAGCAGTTTACGGCCGGACACAACTGAAAAACTGTTTTTT. Amino acids: CASSLRPDTTEKLFF.

The chain recombines TRBV7-6 with TRBJ2-1, with 10 nucleotides matching TRBD2. Looked up from germline, CDR1 is SGHVS and CDR2 is FNYEAQ. This CDR3 is 17 amino acids long. Trimming cost V 4 bases and J 3 bases; bases outside gene matches: 9. CDR3 DNA sequence: TGTGCCAGCAGCTCCAACAGCGGGAGGGCCGACTACAATGAGCAGTTCTTC. Its translation is CASSSNSGRADYNEQFF.

This chain uses TRBV6-5 with TRBJ1-2, with a weak D call TRBD1 (5 bases). This CDR3 has 14 residues. V was clipped by 6 bases and J by 8 bases, with 19 bases between them. The germline gives CDR1 MNHEY, CDR2 SVGAGI. CDR3 sequence (DNA): TGTGCCAGCAGCTCAGGGATCTGGGAGGGAGGCTACACCTTC. It is translated as CASSSGIWEGGYTF.

CDR3 residues: CASSPLPQELNTEAFF. The DNA for the CDR3 is TGTGCCAGCTCACCACTGCCACAGGAGTTGAACACTGAAGCTTTCTTT. This chain uses TRBV18 with TRBJ1-1; weak D call: TRBD1 (5 bases). The CDR3 loop spans 16 amino acids. V lost 1 base and J 0 bases, leaving 12 bases between the germline ends. Germline lookup yields CDR1 KGHSH and CDR2 LQKENI.

The chain uses TRBV5-1 and TRBJ1-6; perhaps TRBD1 as D (6 bases). The CDR3 has 15 amino acids. With 1 base removed from V and 7 bases from J, the gap between germline ends came to 12 bases. Germline V gives CDR1 SGHRS, CDR2 YFSETQ. The CDR3 is CASSLFSGANSPLHF. For the CDR3, the DNA is TGCGCCAGCAGCTTGTTCTCAGGGGCGAATTCACCCCTCCACTTT.

This chain joins TRBV18 and TRBJ1-1; 7 bases fit TRBD1. CDR1 is KGHSH and CDR2 is LQKENI in the germline V gene. Germline trimming cut 5 bases from V and 5 bases from J; bases unmatched to any gene: 14. CDR3 size: 16 residues. DNA of the CDR3: TGTGCCAGCTCAATGTCAAACAGGGGAGGCTGGACTGAAGCTTTCTTT. This encodes CASSMSNRGGWTEAFF.

The CDR3 DNA reads as TGTGCCAGCAGCCCACGGGTTAGCGGGAGGGGCTACGAGCAGTACTTC. Translated, it gives CASSPRVSGRGYEQYF. This chain connects TRBV9 to TRBJ2-7; 11 nucleotides agree with TRBD2. Trimming cost V 4 bases and J 3 bases; bases outside gene matches: 9. The CDR3 is 16 residues long. CDR1 is SGDLS, CDR2 YYNGEE, per germline.

This clone was picked up one time. The CDR3 region has the DNA TGTGCCAGCAGCCAGACCCCCCTAGCGGGAGGAGGTGATACGCAGTATTTT. This gives the protein CASSQTPLAGGGDTQYF. The chain has TRBV11-2 and TRBJ2-3, with 11 positions matching TRBD2. Germline V gene sequence: CDR1 SGHAT, CDR2 FQNNGV. This CDR3 contains 17 residues. V lost 5 bases and J lost 6; bases outside the gene matches: 13. Full variable domain (rest looked up from reference TRBV11-2 and TRBJ2-3): EAGVAQSPRYKIIEKRQSVAFWCNPISGHATLYWYQQILGQGPKLLIQFQNNGVVDDSQLPKDRFSAERLKGVDSTLKIQPAKLEDSAVYLCASSQTPLAGGGDTQYFGPGTRLTVL.

The genes are TRBV27 and TRBJ1-1; 7 bases fit TRBD1. Losses at the gene ends were 5 bases for V and 6 bases for J; bases not matched to a gene: 6. This CDR3 comprises 13 residues. Germline-derived CDR1 and CDR2 are MNHEY and SMNVEV (reference sequence). CDR3 DNA: TGTGCCAGCAGTCAAATGACAGGGTCTGAAGCTTTCTTT. Protein sequence: CASSQMTGSEAFF.

This clone has only a few counts. V and J are TRBV21-1 and TRBJ1-3. TRBV21-1 is reported as a pseudogene. There are 16 residues in the CDR3. Written as DNA, the CDR3 is TGTGCCAGCAAGAACCCCCCGGGAGGCCCTGGAAACACCATATATTTT. Encoded protein: CASKNPPGGPGNTIYF.

The chain employs TRBV27 and TRBJ2-7; 11 bases line up with TRBD2. This CDR3 comprises 14 residues. V was pared by 9 bases and J by 7 bases, with 11 bases of the junction left unmatched. Germline CDR1 MNHEY, CDR2 SMNVEV (reference sequence). CDR3 region: CASRLAGPKREQYF. The DNA for the CDR3 is TGTGCCAGTCGACTAGCGGGACCAAAAAGGGAGCAGTACTTC.

This clone was detected only once. The chain uses TRBV6-2 or TRBV6-3 and TRBJ2-5; 10 nucleotides agree with TRBD2. The CDR3 is 15 amino acids. The trim removed 5 bases at V and 1 base at J, leaving 4 bases unmatched. Germline CDR1 MNHEY, CDR2 SVGEGT. This chain's CDR3 is CASSLAGAGQETQYF. The CDR3, as DNA: TGTGCCAGCAGTCTAGCGGGAGCAGGCCAAGAGACCCAGTACTTC.

The chain joins TRBV5-4 to TRBJ2-3; TRBD2 might be the D (6 bases). The CDR3 is made up of 14 amino acids. CDR1 is SGHNT and CDR2 is YYREEE in the germline V gene (reference sequence). Trimming left V 2 bases short and J 2 bases short, with 9 bases between. DNA of the CDR3: TGTGCCAGCAGCTTCCGGGACTTCACAGATACGCAGTATTTT. It specifies CASSFRDFTDTQYF. Looking up the rest from reference TRBV5-4 and TRBJ2-3 gives the full variable domain: ETGVTQSPTHLIKTRGQQVTLRCSSQSGHNTVSWYQQALGQGPQFIFQYYREEENGRGNFPPRFSGLQFPNYSSELNVNALELDDSALYLCASSFRDFTDTQYFGPGTRLTVL.

The chain uses TRBV7-2 and TRBJ1-5; 9 bases match TRBD1. V was pared by 3 bases and J by 5 bases, with 5 bases of the junction left unmatched. The CDR3 runs to 15 residues. Germline values: CDR1 SGHTA, CDR2 FQGNSA. The CDR3 DNA sequence: TGTGCCAGCAGCTTCCGGGACAGGGTAGATCAGCCCCAGCATTTT. Its translation: CASSFRDRVDQPQHF.

This chain uses TRBV6-5 with TRBJ2-2, with 10 bases that match TRBD2. CDR1 and CDR2 from the germline V gene are MNHEY and SVGAGI. This CDR3 comprises 15 residues. V gave up 5 bases and J gave up 7 bases; unmatched junction bases: 7. Written as DNA, the CDR3 is TGTGCCAGCAGTACGGGACTAGCGTTAATCGGGGAGCTGTTTTTT. It translates to CASSTGLALIGELFF.

This chain connects TRBV3-1 (or the pseudogene TRBV3-2) to TRBJ2-3, with D possibly being TRBD2 (5 bases). Germline CDR1 LGHDT, CDR2 YNNKEL (reference sequence). The V and J ends lost 2 bases and 4 bases respectively, with 10 bases between them. This CDR3 comprises 14 residues. CDR3 sequence reads: CASSQSLAADTQYF. DNA of the CDR3: TGTGCCAGCAGCCAAAGCCTAGCCGCAGATACGCAGTATTTT.

The chain uses TRBV15 and TRBJ1-1; TRBD1 is a possible D gene (5 bases). The V gene's germline CDR1 is LNHNV and CDR2 YYDKDF (reference sequence). The CDR3 has 12 amino acids. V dropped 2 bases and J dropped 7 bases, with 8 bases sitting between them. This CDR3 reads CATSRRQSEAFF. DNA for the CDR3: TGTGCCACCAGCAGACGACAGAGTGAAGCTTTCTTT.

The CDR3 sequence: CASSFQSLYGYTF. The CDR3 coding sequence is TGTGCCAGCAGTTTTCAGTCTCTCTATGGCTACACCTTC. The J gene is TRBJ1-2, the V gene TRBV12-3 or TRBV12-4, with D unclear. The CDR3 contains 13 residues. V was clipped by 3 bases and J by 4 bases, with 9 bases between them.

This chain connects TRBV28 to TRBJ2-5; 7 nucleotides line up with TRBD1. Germline V CDR1 and CDR2: MDHEN, SYDVKM. The ends lost 5 bases at V and 2 bases at J; junction bases unmatched: 11. This CDR3 has 16 residues. The CDR3 reads CASSNLPGQRQETQYF. CDR3 DNA: TGTGCCAGCAGTAACCTGCCGGGACAGAGACAAGAGACCCAGTACTTC.

The chain links TRBV5-4 to TRBJ2-7; TRBD2 matches at 14 bases. The CDR3 covers 15 residues. The germline V gene has CDR1 SGHNT and CDR2 YYREEE (reference sequence). The V segment lost 4 bases and the J segment 5 bases; nucleotides outside the gene matches: 5. CDR3 region: CASSRGLAGADEQYF. The CDR3 nucleotides are TGTGCCAGCAGCAGGGGACTAGCGGGAGCTGACGAGCAGTACTTC.

The rearrangement joins TRBV7-3 to TRBJ1-1, with no clear D. Germline V gives CDR1 SGHTA, CDR2 FQGTGA. The CDR3 runs 13 residues. The ends were cut back, 5 bases at V and 3 bases at J, with 10 bases in the middle. In DNA, the CDR3 is TGTGCCAGCAGCCAGACTTGGGACACTGAAGCTTTCTTT. Its protein product is CASSQTWDTEAFF.